This is a list of T cell receptor beta chains from one sample in a study of cytomegalovirus exposure and HLA in healthy donors. TCRdb's copy holds only in-frame clones and misses some; the assay was immunoSEQ multiplex PCR. The sample lists under 200,000 clones, around four fifths occurring once. The sequenced material came from PBMCs. The receptors originated from a male donor in good health and CMV-seropositive. CDR3s include the opening cysteine and the closing phenylalanine or tryptophan. The D gene is left open where the match is weak. Expanded clones are given a class, and other clones once, few, many or no size at all.

d_gene,abundance,v_gene,j_gene,CDR3aa,CDR3nt
TRBD1,once,TRBV5-1,TRBJ1-1,CASSSYTGVAEAFF,TGCGCCAGCAGCTCCTATACAGGGGTCGCTGAAGCTTTCTTT
.,.,TRBV25-1,TRBJ1-5,CASSEWDTNQPQHF,TGTGCCAGCAGTGAATGGGACACCAATCAGCCCCAGCATTTT
TRBD1,many,TRBV10-1,TRBJ2-5,CASSVRGRPAGYQETQYF,TGCGCCAGCAGCGTCAGGGGGCGTCCGGCGGGGTACCAAGAGACCCAGTACTTC
.,.,TRBV5-4,TRBJ1-1,CASSLGATSTEAFF,TGTGCCAGCAGCTTGGGGGCTACGAGCACTGAAGCTTTCTTT
TRBD1,.,TRBV29-1,TRBJ1-1,CSVVRTGPNTEAFF,TGCAGCGTCGTACGGACAGGCCCGAACACTGAAGCTTTCTTT
TRBD2,few,TRBV10-3,TRBJ2-1,CAISESTAASGEGEQFF,TGTGCCATCAGTGAGTCGACGGCGGCTAGCGGGGAGGGTGAGCAGTTCTTC
.,.,TRBV4-1,TRBJ2-2,CASSQEWANTGELFF,TGCGCCAGCAGCCAAGAATGGGCTAACACCGGGGAGCTGTTTTTT
.,.,TRBV11-1,TRBJ2-7,CASSLADSAYEQYF,TGTGCCAGCAGCTTAGCCGACTCAGCCTACGAGCAGTACTTC
.,.,TRBV5-1,TRBJ1-2,CASSSGDYGYTF,TGCGCCAGCAGCTCGGGGGACTATGGCTACACCTTC
.,.,TRBV6-1,TRBJ1-4,CASSGRVFEQKLFF,TGTGCCAGCAGTGGGAGGGTGTTCGAACAAAAACTGTTTTTT
.,.,TRBV6-6,TRBJ1-4,CASANRDPREKLFF,TGTGCCAGCGCCAACAGGGACCCCCGTGAAAAACTGTTTTTT
TRBD1,.,TRBV6-1,TRBJ2-7,CASGTGLSYEQYF,TGTGCCAGCGGGACAGGACTCTCCTACGAGCAGTACTTC
TRBD2,.,TRBV2,TRBJ2-5,CASSRTSGEQETQYF,TGTGCCAGCAGCCGGACTAGCGGGGAACAAGAGACCCAGTACTTC
TRBD1,.,TRBV5-1,TRBJ1-6,CASTGTGTGNSPLHF,TGCGCCAGCACCGGGACAGGGACGGGTAATTCACCCCTCCACTTT
TRBD1,.,TRBV5-1,TRBJ2-7,CASRRDRGNSYEQYF,TGCGCCAGCAGACGTGACAGGGGGAACTCCTACGAGCAGTACTTC
TRBD2,.,TRBV9,TRBJ2-1,CASSEKSGGFYNEQFF,TGTGCCAGCAGCGAGAAAAGCGGGGGATTCTACAATGAGCAGTTCTTC
.,.,TRBV7-6,TRBJ1-3,CASSPSGDGNTIYF,TGTGCCAGCAGCCCCTCGGGGGATGGAAACACCATATATTTT
.,.,TRBV11-2,TRBJ2-2,CASSLVAAWDTGELFF,TGTGCCAGCAGCTTAGTAGCCGCCTGGGACACCGGGGAGCTGTTTTTT
TRBD1,.,TRBV4-3,TRBJ1-6,CASSPPDRPRQPLHF,TGCGCCAGCAGCCCCCCGGACAGGCCCCGCCAACCCCTCCACTTT
TRBD1,.,TRBV5-1,TRBJ1-1,CASSGSGGNTEAFF,TGCGCCAGCAGCGGATCAGGGGGGAACACTGAAGCTTTCTTT
TRBD1,.,TRBV29-1,TRBJ1-1,CSLRDSVNTEAFF,TGCAGCCTCCGGGACAGTGTTAACACTGAAGCTTTCTTT
.,.,TRBV6-6,TRBJ1-2,CASSYSRGDRSEGYTF,TGTGCCAGCAGTTACTCGCGGGGGGATCGGAGTGAAGGCTACACCTTC
.,.,TRBV6-6,TRBJ1-2,CASQNTYGYTF,TGTGCCAGCCAAAACACCTATGGCTACACCTTC
TRBD1,.,TRBV30,TRBJ1-2,CAWSRAGGYGYTF,TGTGCCTGGAGTCGGGCAGGGGGCTATGGCTACACCTTC
TRBD2,.,TRBV30,TRBJ2-1,CAWSGAGVNNEQFF,TGTGCCTGGAGCGGAGCGGGAGTAAACAATGAGCAGTTCTTC